A single sample gave rise to the 27 T cell receptor beta chains below, sequenced in a study of patients and donors after allogeneic stem cell transplantation. TCRdb re-analysed the RT-PCR reads in MiXCR, keeping a single row per CDR3 protein. The sample carries around 160,000 distinct CDR3 sequences, 30% recorded once. The sequencing sample was made of blood, either unsorted or a sorted T cell fraction (not recorded which). All receptors derive from a human donor who was either an allogeneic HSCT recipient or a stem cell or donor lymphocyte infusion donor (not recorded which). It is not recorded whose cells these are; they may come from a transplant donor.

This clonotype was seen more than once but under ten times. J is TRBJ2-7 and V is TRBV4-3; 9 nucleotides line up with TRBD2. Germline CDR1 is LGHNA and CDR2 is YSLEER. The trim removed 8 bases at V and 6 bases at J, leaving 2 bases unmatched. The CDR3 extends over 11 amino acids. The CDR3 bases are TGCGCCAGCGCGGGAGGGGGCGAGCAGTACTTC. Its translation: CASAGGGEQYF.

This clonotype was counted between two and nine times. The gene calls are TRBV7-9 and TRBJ1-6; D remains unclear. In germline, CDR1 is SEHNR, CDR2 FQNEAQ (reference sequence). The V gene lost 3 bases and the J gene lost 10 bases, with 22 bases spanning the gap. This CDR3 spans 17 amino acids. The chain's CDR3 is CASSFFLGPAKGSPLHF. DNA of the CDR3: TGTGCCAGCAGCTTTTTCCTGGGTCCTGCCAAAGGGTCACCCCTCCACTTT.

The chain links TRBV30 to TRBJ1-5; D is unclear. The CDR3 loop spans 13 amino acids. The V and J ends lost 4 bases and 2 bases respectively, with 9 bases between them. CDR1 is GTSNPN, CDR2 SVGIG, per germline (reference sequence). The CDR3 bases are TGTGCCTGGAATGGACGGGGCAATCAGCCCCAGCATTTT. As protein: CAWNGRGNQPQHF.

The DNA for the CDR3 is TGCAGTGCTAGAGACAGGACTAGCTGGACGTGGGATACGCAGTATTTT. This encodes CSARDRTSWTWDTQYF. The V and J genes are TRBV20-1 and TRBJ2-3, with 8 bases identical to TRBD2. CDR1 DFQATT and CDR2 SNEGSKA come from the germline V gene (reference sequence). The CDR3 loop spans 16 amino acids. V gave up 0 bases and J gave up 6 bases; unmatched junction bases: 11.

This clonotype appeared a few times. The chain employs TRBV14 and TRBJ2-1; D is perhaps TRBD2 (6 bases). The CDR3 loop spans 15 amino acids. V dropped 4 bases and J dropped 4 bases, with 14 bases sitting between them. Germline values: CDR1 SGHDN, CDR2 FVKESK. As DNA, the CDR3 is TGTGCCAGCAGCCCCGAGGAGGGTCCTTACAATGAGCAGTTCTTC. This encodes CASSPEEGPYNEQFF.

A few counts support this clonotype. The V gene is TRBV7-9, the J gene TRBJ1-1; D may be TRBD1 (5 bases). The germline V gene encodes CDR1 SEHNR and CDR2 FQNEAQ (reference sequence). This CDR3 has 14 amino acids. The V end was cut by 1 base, the J end by 6 bases, with 12 bases between. CDR3 coding DNA: TGTGCCAGCAGCTTAGGAGGGGTTGCCCCTGAAGCTTTCTTT. Amino acids: CASSLGGVAPEAFF.

This chain uses TRBV4-3 with TRBJ2-5, with a weak D call TRBD1 (6 bases). Germline CDR1 LGHNA, CDR2 YSLEER. The CDR3 is made up of 16 amino acids. V lost 0 bases, J lost 2 bases, and 13 bases lay in between. The CDR3 DNA is TGCGCCAGCAGCCAAGATCCCGCAGGGGCTCAAGAGACCCAGTACTTC. Protein sequence: CASSQDPAGAQETQYF.

This clonotype was picked up a small number of times. The rearrangement links TRBV25-1 to TRBJ1-5; D perhaps matches TRBD1 (6 bases). Per the germline V gene, CDR1 is MGHDK and CDR2 is SYGVNS. V was clipped by 1 base and J by 3 bases, with 13 bases between them. The CDR3 is made up of 16 amino acids. The CDR3 coding sequence is TGTGCCAGCAGTGAATGGGGCAGGGGCTTCAATCAGCCCCAGCATTTT. Translation: CASSEWGRGFNQPQHF.

This clonotype has only a few counts. At one end, the junction sequence differs from germline, possibly due to a read error. The chain recombines TRBV5-1 with TRBJ2-5; no clear D. Per the germline V gene, CDR1 is SGHRS and CDR2 is YFSETQ. This CDR3 spans 12 amino acids. The CDR3 sequence is CASSLSEETQYF. DNA for the CDR3: TGTGCCAGCAGCTTGAGCGAGGAGACCCAGTACTTC.

This clonotype has only a few counts. The chain employs TRBV9 and TRBJ2-1; no firm D call. CDR1 and CDR2 (germline): SGDLS, YYNGEE. V was trimmed by 6 bases and J by 2 bases, leaving 18 bases between them. This CDR3 spans 16 amino acids. This CDR3 is CASTFLQGPTYNEQFF. The CDR3, as DNA: TGTGCCAGCACCTTCCTCCAAGGGCCTACCTACAATGAGCAGTTCTTC.

The V gene is TRBV4-3, the J gene TRBJ2-1; D is uncertain. The CDR3 spans 17 residues. V was pared by 3 bases and J by 0 bases, with 15 bases between. Germline loops: CDR1 LGHNA, CDR2 YSLEER. In nucleotides, the CDR3 is TGCGCCAGCAGCCACGACGGACGGAAGATCTCCTACAATGAGCAGTTCTTC. Translated, it gives CASSHDGRKISYNEQFF.

Only a few counts were recorded for this clonotype. The chain employs TRBV7-2 and TRBJ2-1; possibly TRBD1 for D (5 bases). CDR1 SGHTA and CDR2 FQGNSA come from the germline V gene. Trimming stripped 5 bases from V and 5 bases from J, with 7 bases between. CDR3 length: 12 residues. CDR3 amino acids: CASSRQHNEQFF. In DNA form, the CDR3 reads TGTGCCAGCAGCCGACAGCACAATGAGCAGTTCTTC. The whole variable domain, remainder taken from reference TRBV7-2 and TRBJ2-1, is GAGVSQSPSNKVTEKGKDVELRCDPISGHTALYWYRQSLGQGLEFLIYFQGNSAPDKSGLPSDRFSAERTGGSVSTLTIQRTQQEDSAVYLCASSRQHNEQFFGPGTRLTVL.

The rearrangement joins TRBV4-3 to TRBJ1-5; 9 bases agree with TRBD1. The CDR3 runs to 15 residues. Looked up from germline, CDR1 is LGHNA and CDR2 is YSLEER. With 0 bases clipped from V and 7 bases from J, the junction kept 4 bases outside the gene matches. CDR3 bases: TGCGCCAGCAGCCAAGATATGGGACAGGGACAGCCCCAGCATTTT. It is translated as CASSQDMGQGQPQHF.

J is TRBJ2-3 and V is TRBV12-3 or TRBV12-4; maybe TRBD2 (5 bases). The CDR3 totals 14 residues. V shed 4 bases and J shed 0 bases, with 8 bases lying between them. In DNA form, the CDR3 reads TGTGCCAGCAGTTCTCGGGAAAGCACAGATACGCAGTATTTT. Translation: CASSSRESTDTQYF.

The rearrangement links TRBV27 to TRBJ2-5; TRBD1 is a possible D gene (7 bases). CDR3 length: 15 residues. Germline V gene lookup returns CDR1 MNHEY and CDR2 SMNVEV (reference sequence). V was clipped by 4 bases and J by 1 base, with 13 bases between them. The CDR3 DNA reads as TGTGCCAGCAGTTCCTCGCGGGACAGCCAAGAGACCCAGTACTTC. Protein: CASSSSRDSQETQYF.

This clonotype was found a few times. The gene calls are TRBV4-2 and TRBJ2-3; 9 positions match TRBD2. V lost 0 bases, J lost 5 bases, and 6 bases stayed unmatched. The CDR3 covers 16 residues. In germline, CDR1 is LGHNA, CDR2 YNFKEQ. CDR3 amino acids: CASSQDRSSGRDTQYF. CDR3 DNA sequence: TGTGCCAGCAGCCAAGACCGGAGTAGCGGGAGAGATACGCAGTATTTT.

This clonotype was seen only a few times. The chain employs TRBV5-1 and TRBJ1-4; TRBD1 agrees at 7 bases. The J segment lost 6 bases and the V segment lost 2 bases, leaving 10 bases of the junction unmatched. The CDR3 consists of 16 residues. The germline gives CDR1 SGHRS, CDR2 YFSETQ. In nucleotides, the CDR3 is TGCGCCAGCAGCTTCTGGCCGCAGGGGGAGGATGAAAAACTGTTTTTT. This gives the protein CASSFWPQGEDEKLFF.

The chain uses TRBV12-3 or TRBV12-4 and TRBJ1-1, with 8 bases aligning to TRBD1. Germline trimming cut 2 bases from V and 11 bases from J; bases unmatched to any gene: 7. CDR3 length: 13 amino acids. This chain's CDR3 is CASSLKTGAAAFF. The CDR3 nucleotides read TGTGCCAGCAGTTTAAAGACAGGGGCGGCGGCTTTCTTT.

The chain is built from TRBV9 and TRBJ2-7; 9 bases match TRBD2. The ends lost 2 bases at V and 3 bases at J; junction bases unmatched: 6. The CDR3 runs 15 residues. Germline loops: CDR1 SGDLS, CDR2 YYNGEE. The CDR3 DNA reads as TGTGCCAGCAGCGTCGGGGGACTAGCCAGCTACGAGCAGTACTTC. This encodes CASSVGGLASYEQYF.

This clonotype was picked up a small number of times. The gene calls are TRBV7-2 and TRBJ1-1; D perhaps matches TRBD1 (6 bases). With 3 bases removed from V and 7 bases from J, the gap between germline ends came to 15 bases. Germline V CDR1 and CDR2: SGHTA, FQGNSA. The CDR3 is made up of 14 amino acids. For the CDR3, the DNA is TGTGCCAGCAGCTTTGTACAGGGCGAGGGTGAAGCTTTCTTT. It is translated as CASSFVQGEGEAFF.

The chain couples TRBV10-3 to TRBJ2-1; no reliable D call. The germline CDR1 and CDR2 sequences are ENHRY and SYGVKD. This CDR3 spans 13 amino acids. V was cut by 8 bases and J by 6 bases, with 14 bases left in between. CDR3 DNA sequence: TGTGCCATCTCCCAGGAGCTTACCAATGAGCAGTTCTTC. Translating gives CAISQELTNEQFF.

The chain uses TRBV4-3 and TRBJ1-5; no clear D gene. The germline V gene has CDR1 LGHNA and CDR2 YSLEER. V lost 1 base and J lost 5, with 12 bases in between. The CDR3 runs to 15 residues. In DNA form, the CDR3 reads TGCGCCAGCAGCCAAGTTAGAGGCAGATATCAGCCCCAGCATTTT. Its translation is CASSQVRGRYQPQHF.

This sequence joins TRBV30 and TRBJ2-5; D may be TRBD1 (5 bases). This CDR3 is 15 amino acids long. V lost 4 bases and J 0 bases, leaving 15 bases between the germline ends. The germline CDR1 and CDR2 sequences are GTSNPN and SVGIG (reference sequence). The CDR3 coding sequence is TGTGCCTGGACTAAGGGGCAGGCGTACCAAGAGACCCAGTACTTC. This sequence encodes CAWTKGQAYQETQYF.

This clonotype was seen more than once but under ten times. This chain's CDR3 is CASSYSTRGRAFF. DNA of the CDR3: TGTGCCAGCAGTTATTCTACACGGGGGAGAGCTTTCTTT. The V and J genes are TRBV6-5 and TRBJ1-1; perhaps TRBD1 as D (5 bases). Germline CDR1 MNHEY, CDR2 SVGAGI. V was trimmed by 3 bases and J by 10 bases, leaving 15 bases between them. This CDR3 is built from 13 residues.

The genes are TRBV12-3 or TRBV12-4 and TRBJ2-3; the D gene is possibly TRBD2 (6 bases). V dropped 8 bases and J dropped 4 bases, with 13 bases sitting between them. The CDR3 has 13 residues. The CDR3 region has the DNA TGTGCCAGCGGACACGGGAGAGCAGATACGCAGTATTTT. Its translation: CASGHGRADTQYF.

The gene calls are TRBV20-1 and TRBJ1-5; TRBD1 aligns across 8 bases. The V gene's germline CDR1 is DFQATT and CDR2 SNEGSKA (reference sequence). J was trimmed by 4 bases and V by 1 base; bases with no gene match: 6. This CDR3 spans 15 amino acids. CDR3 residues: CSARAAGGKNQPQHF. The DNA of the CDR3 is TGCAGTGCTAGAGCGGCAGGGGGCAAAAATCAGCCCCAGCATTTT.

The chain combines TRBV5-1 with TRBJ1-6, with TRBD1 matching 9 bases. Germline V lookup: CDR1 SGHRS, CDR2 YFSETQ. CDR3 size: 17 residues. V was pared by 0 bases and J by 6 bases, with 7 bases of the junction left unmatched. CDR3 sequence: CASSLVGQGTRNSPLHF. CDR3 in DNA: TGCGCCAGCAGCTTGGTGGGACAGGGAACGCGTAATTCACCCCTCCACTTT.